Shown below are 15 T cell receptor beta chains from a single sample sequenced in a study of T cells after posttransplantation cyclophosphamide. Sequenced by immunoSEQ multiplex PCR; TCRdb stores in-frame clones only, minus some. The sample lists about 20,000 clones, around 92% occurring once. Controls had myeloablative marrow grafts with methotrexate and calcineurin inhibitor, sampled at 1 year. The specimen comprised PBMCs, sampled after an allogeneic stem cell transplant with a calcineurin inhibitor and methotrexate. Receptor source: a female patient in her 50s who received an allogeneic stem cell transplant from an unrelated donor, was CMV-positive, and had chronic GVHD only. Some T cells may have come from the graft donor.

J is TRBJ1-4 and V is TRBV2; D is perhaps TRBD1 (6 bases). This CDR3 contains 14 residues. CDR1 and CDR2 from the germline V gene are SNHLY and FYNNEI. V was clipped by 5 bases and J by 4 bases, with 11 bases between them. In DNA, the CDR3 is TGTGCCAGCAGTTGGGACACCAATAATGAAAAACTGTTTTTT. It specifies CASSWDTNNEKLFF.

CDR3 nucleotide sequence: TGTGCCAGCAGTTACGGTGGGCGCGGGGACACAGATACGCAGTATTTT. It translates to CASSYGGRGDTDTQYF. V usage is TRBV6-5 and J usage is TRBJ2-3, with D tentatively TRBD2 (6 bases). Germline assignment: CDR1 MNHEY and CDR2 SVGAGI. CDR3 size: 16 residues. V gave up 2 bases and J gave up 2 bases, with 14 bases separating them.

This chain connects TRBV10-3 to TRBJ2-2, with TRBD2 identical over 9 bases. After removal of 11 bases from V and 3 bases from J, the junction contained 13 bases not matched to a gene. The CDR3 length is 16 residues. Germline lookup yields CDR1 ENHRY and CDR2 SYGVKD. In nucleotides, the CDR3 is TGTGCCTCTATAGGGGAGCGGGAGGTCCACACCGGGGAGCTGTTTTTT. It encodes CASIGEREVHTGELFF.

V is TRBV27 and J is TRBJ2-1, with D uncertain. The CDR3 spans 16 residues. Trimming removed 5 bases from V and 3 bases from J, with 17 bases in between. Germline V gene data show CDR1 as MNHEY and CDR2 as SMNVEV (reference sequence). The CDR3 coding sequence is TGTGCCAGCAGTAAGGCGGCTCTTCTCAACTACAATGAGCAGTTCTTC. Its translation is CASSKAALLNYNEQFF.

The sample holds one count of this clone. The chain links TRBV7-2 to TRBJ2-1; the D gene is possibly TRBD2 (5 bases). Trimming took off 4 bases at V and 2 bases at J, with 15 bases between the two ends. The CDR3 runs to 16 residues. Germline CDR1 and CDR2: SGHTA and FQGNSA. The CDR3 DNA reads as TGTGCCAGCAGCTCAAGGGCTCTCGGGGCCTACAATGAGCAGTTCTTC. Translating it yields CASSSRALGAYNEQFF.

This clone was seen a single time. The rearrangement links TRBV9 to TRBJ2-3; 9 bases match TRBD2. This CDR3 comprises 15 residues. CDR1 is SGDLS, CDR2 YYNGEE, per germline. V lost 0 bases and J lost 5; bases outside the gene matches: 4. The CDR3 here is CASSVGSGSLDTQYF. In nucleotides, the CDR3 is TGTGCCAGCAGCGTAGGTAGCGGGAGTCTAGATACGCAGTATTTT.

The chain has TRBV28 and TRBJ2-7; TRBD2 matches at 7 bases. V shed 8 bases, J shed 2 bases, and the junction held 21 bases outside the gene matches. The CDR3 totals 18 residues. The germline V gene encodes CDR1 MDHEN and CDR2 SYDVKM. Here the CDR3 DNA reads TGTGCCAGCGTCCCAGCACTACGGGTCTTAAGCGGGACCTACGAGCAGTACTTC. Protein product: CASVPALRVLSGTYEQYF.

This chain joins TRBV19 and TRBJ1-1; D may be TRBD1 (5 bases). V lost 6 bases to trimming and J lost 5 bases, with 22 bases between them. The CDR3 has 16 residues. Per germline, CDR1 LNHDA and CDR2 SQIVND (reference sequence). The CDR3 spells CASSHNVGAGGTEAFF. In DNA form, the CDR3 reads TGTGCCAGTAGCCATAATGTCGGGGCGGGGGGTACTGAAGCTTTCTTT.

This clone was recorded a few times. V gene TRBV5-1 combines with J gene TRBJ1-4, with D hard to call. The V gene's germline CDR1 is SGHRS and CDR2 YFSETQ. Trimming stripped 0 bases from V and 5 bases from J, with 5 bases between. This CDR3 is 13 amino acids long. Here the CDR3 DNA reads TGCGCCAGCAGCTTGGGAGGGAATGAAAAACTGTTTTTT. It yields the protein CASSLGGNEKLFF.

The J gene is TRBJ2-7, the V gene TRBV4-1; D uncertain. The CDR3 is 15 amino acids. Germline CDR1 is MGHRA and CDR2 is YSYEKL. Trimming took 3 bases from V and 5 from J, leaving 17 bases between them. CDR3 nucleotide sequence: TGCGCCAGCAGCCATCCGGTTTTGGGCCACCACGAGCAGTACTTC. It is translated as CASSHPVLGHHEQYF.

The chain carries TRBV9 and TRBJ2-5, with D perhaps TRBD2 (6 bases). V was cut by 3 bases and J by 3 bases, with 15 bases left in between. From germline, CDR1 is SGDLS and CDR2 YYNGEE. CDR3 length equals 15 residues. CDR3 DNA: TGTGCCAGCAGCGCACTAGCTACGGGGGAAGAGACCCAGTACTTC. It codes for CASSALATGEETQYF.

There are a few counts of this clone. This rearrangement joins TRBV19 to TRBJ1-5, with 7 bases identical to TRBD1. Germline trimming cut 5 bases from V and 8 bases from J; bases unmatched to any gene: 3. Germline V gene lookup returns CDR1 LNHDA and CDR2 SQIVND (reference sequence). The CDR3 has 12 residues. Here the CDR3 DNA reads TGTGCCAGTAGTCCCACAGGGGAGCCCCAGCATTTT. Its translation is CASSPTGEPQHF. Supplemented by reference TRBV19 and TRBJ1-5, the full variable domain reads DGGITQSPKYLFRKEGQNVTLSCEQNLNHDAMYWYRQDPGQGLRLIYYSQIVNDFQKGDIAEGYSVSREKKESFPLTVTSAQKNPTAFYLCASSPTGEPQHFGDGTRLSIL.

This chain links TRBV30 with TRBJ1-5; TRBD1 agrees at 8 bases. This CDR3 spans 15 amino acids. The V gene end was trimmed by 4 bases and the J gene end by 4 bases; junction bases not matched to a gene: 9. Germline V gene lookup returns CDR1 GTSNPN and CDR2 SVGIG (reference sequence). DNA for the CDR3: TGTGCCTGGAACCCTGACAGGGGCAGAAATCAGCCCCAGCATTTT. As protein: CAWNPDRGRNQPQHF.

The chain has TRBV4-1 and TRBJ2-7, with 7 bases fitting TRBD1. CDR1 MGHRA and CDR2 YSYEKL come from the germline V gene. This CDR3 has 16 residues. Trimming cost V 2 bases and J 0 bases; bases outside gene matches: 7. CDR3 nucleotides: TGCGCCAGCAGCCAAAGGGGACAGTTAAGCTCCTACGAGCAGTACTTC. Translated, it gives CASSQRGQLSSYEQYF.

In its sample, this clone was seen once. The genes are TRBV6-6 and TRBJ1-5, with D hard to call. Germline loops: CDR1 MNHNY, CDR2 SVGAGI (reference sequence). V lost 0 bases and J lost 4, with 7 bases in between. The length of the CDR3 is 14 residues. The CDR3 loop is CASSYSISNQPQHF. In nucleotides, the CDR3 is TGTGCCAGCAGTTACTCGATCAGTAATCAGCCCCAGCATTTT.